The rows below give T cell receptor beta chains drawn from one sample of a study of beta chain features in type 1 diabetes. Generated by immunoSEQ multiplex PCR, the TCRdb table keeps only in-frame clones and is missing some. Of a few hundred thousand clones in the sample, around 16% are singletons; the top ten hold more than 0.015%. The sample consisted of naive CD4+ T cells from blood. These receptors were obtained from a man aged 18 to 30 with type 1 diabetes. CDR3s include the opening cysteine and the closing phenylalanine or tryptophan. A D gene is named only where the DNA matches it firmly. Clone size is not always given. Where it is, it says once, few, many or a class for expanded clones.

cdr3_nt cdr3_aa v_call d_call clone_size j_call
TGTGCCAGCAGTACAGGGTTTATGGGGGATTCACCCCTCCACTTT CASSTGFMGDSPLHF TRBV27 - few TRBJ1-6
TGCAGCGTTGTTGGGATGGCGGGTTCCTCCTACGAGCAGTACTTC CSVVGMAGSSYEQYF TRBV29-1 - few TRBJ2-7
TGTGCCAGCAGCTCTCCCGGGGGGACACACAATCAGCCCCAGCATTTT CASSSPGGTHNQPQHF TRBV7-2 - - TRBJ1-5
TGTGCCAGCAGGAGACAGGGGCAACCCACCGGGGAGCTGTTTTTT CASRRQGQPTGELFF TRBV2 TRBD1 - TRBJ2-2
TGCAGCGCTCAACGGCAGGGATCAGATACGCAGTATTTT CSAQRQGSDTQYF TRBV29-1 - - TRBJ2-3
TGTGCCAGCAGCGTAGGGGTCGGGACAGGGGAGAACTATGGCTACACCTTC CASSVGVGTGENYGYTF TRBV9 TRBD1 - TRBJ1-2
TGCAGCGTCGACAGGGTAAACTCTGGCGAAGCTTTCTTT CSVDRVNSGEAFF TRBV29-1 TRBD1 few TRBJ1-1
TGTGCCAGCAGTCCGTTCAGGACTAGCCCCTCTTATGAGCAGTTCTTC CASSPFRTSPSYEQFF TRBV28 TRBD2 once TRBJ2-1
TGTGCCAGCAGCCGGGGACTAGCGGGCCAAGAGACCCAGTACTTC CASSRGLAGQETQYF TRBV11-2 TRBD2 - TRBJ2-5
TGTGCCTGGAACCGGGGAGGGAGGAATTCGGCCTTGGTCGCTTTCTTT CAWNRGGRNSALVAFF TRBV30 - - TRBJ1-1
TGTGCCAGCAGCGTCTCAGCGGGGGCCAATGAGCAGTTCTTC CASSVSAGANEQFF TRBV9 TRBD2 - TRBJ2-1
TGTGCCAGCAGCCGGACTAGCGGGAGCAATGAGCAGTTCTTC CASSRTSGSNEQFF TRBV5-6 TRBD2 - TRBJ2-1
TGTGCCAGCAGACTCACAGGGGCGGCTTCATATTTT CASRLTGAASYF TRBV2 TRBD1 few TRBJ1-3
TGTGCCAGCAGCTCCCGGGACAGGGGCACAGATACGCAGTATTTT CASSSRDRGTDTQYF TRBV7-2 TRBD1 few TRBJ2-3
TGTGCCTGGAGTGGACAGAGGAACACTGAAGCTTTCTTT CAWSGQRNTEAFF TRBV30 - few TRBJ1-1
TGTGCCAGCTCACCACCGGGACTAGCGCCGGATACGCAGTATTTT CASSPPGLAPDTQYF TRBV18 TRBD2 - TRBJ2-3
TGCGCCAGCAGGCGAGGGAAGAATCACGAGCAGTACTTC CASRRGKNHEQYF TRBV23-1 - few TRBJ2-7
TGTGCTTCGACAGGGGCTGGGGCCAACGTCCTGACTTTC CASTGAGANVLTF TRBV30 TRBD1 - TRBJ2-6
TGCGCCAGCAGCTTGGAGCGGGAGAATGGGTACGAGACCCAGTACTTC CASSLERENGYETQYF TRBV5-1 TRBD2 few TRBJ2-5
TGTGCCACCAGCAGATCCGGACTAGCGGGAGCAACAGATACGCAGTATTTT CATSRSGLAGATDTQYF TRBV15 TRBD2 few TRBJ2-3
TGTGCCTGGTCCATCGGGACTAGGGAGGGCTCCGAGCAGTACTTC CAWSIGTREGSEQYF TRBV30 TRBD2 few TRBJ2-7
TGTGCCAGCAGCCAACCGGGACAGGGTTCTAGATCGGGAAAACTGTTTTTT CASSQPGQGSRSGKLFF TRBV7-9 TRBD1 few TRBJ1-4